These 16 T cell receptor beta chains came from one sample sequenced in a study of T-cell reconstitution after alpha-beta-depleted transplantation in children (TCRdb year 2016). The library was produced with PCR. Sequenced on an Illumina HiSeq 2500. TCR library preparation used molecular barcoding, with unique molecular identifiers applied to normalize quantification of the TCRbeta repertoire. TCRdb reworked the public reads: Q25 trimming with fastp, MiXCR clone assembly, productive beta chains retained. Records with the same CDR3 protein are collapsed into one entry carrying the most frequent genes and DNA. Here the sample has hundreds of thousands of distinct CDR3 sequences; roughly 17% occur a single time. The ten largest clones capture 0.8% to 1.1% of the sample. Material: PBMCs from the stem cell graft donor, obtained from the stem cell graft. The source is a human donor who donated a stem cell graft to a child with acute myeloid leukemia.

A remark on this clonotype: This sequence may be a read error, since a much larger clone differs from it by one base. V gene TRBV7-2 combines with J gene TRBJ2-7, with D hard to call. The CDR3 length is 13 residues. V lost 2 bases, J lost 2 bases, and 7 bases lay in between. CDR1 is SGHTA and CDR2 is FQGNSA in the germline V gene. CDR3 sequence reads: CASSLHAAYEQYF. In DNA form, the CDR3 reads TGTGCCAGCAGCTTACACGCGGCCTACGAGCAGTACTTC.

This clonotype has more than one count but fewer than ten. The chain has TRBV20-1 and TRBJ2-1; D unclear. Trimming pared 2 bases from V and 5 bases from J, leaving 16 bases between. Germline V gene lookup returns CDR1 DFQATT and CDR2 SNEGSKA (reference sequence). CDR3 length: 15 amino acids. CDR3 amino acids: CSARSSRQVNNEQFF. The CDR3 DNA reads as TGCAGTGCTAGATCTTCGAGGCAGGTTAACAATGAGCAGTTCTTC.

The chain couples TRBV6-5 to TRBJ1-4; unclear D gene. CDR1 and CDR2 from the germline V gene are MNHEY and SVGAGI. The CDR3 has 14 amino acids. Trimming removed 2 bases at V and 7 bases at J, with 11 bases between. The CDR3 region is CASSYEGTREKLFF. The CDR3 DNA sequence: TGTGCCAGCAGTTACGAGGGTACGCGTGAAAAACTGTTTTTT.

This clonotype turned up a few times. The genes are TRBV24-1 and TRBJ1-4; TRBD1 is a possible D gene (6 bases). The CDR3 has 15 amino acids. V was pared by 3 bases and J by 10 bases, with 17 bases between. Germline V CDR1 and CDR2: KGHDR, SFDVKD. CDR3 sequence reads: CATSDQDSSGGKLFF. DNA of the CDR3: TGTGCCACCAGTGATCAGGACAGTTCGGGCGGAAAACTGTTTTTT.

There are a few counts of this clonotype. The chain combines TRBV15 with TRBJ2-1, with TRBD2 matching over 10 bases. Germline V CDR1 and CDR2: LNHNV, YYDKDF (reference sequence). The V segment lost 0 bases and the J segment 6 bases; nucleotides outside the gene matches: 20. CDR3 length equals 21 residues. The CDR3, as DNA: TGTGCCACCAGCAGAGATGACCCGGCTAGCGGGGGAGGTAGATTATTCAATGAGCAGTTCTTC. Protein: CATSRDDPASGGGRLFNEQFF.

This clonotype has a handful of counts. CDR3 sequence (DNA): TGTGCCAGCAGCCCCGGGGGCAGAGGGTACAATGAGCAGTTCTTC. Protein sequence: CASSPGGRGYNEQFF. The V gene is TRBV11-3, the J gene TRBJ2-1; D may match TRBD1 or TRBD2 (6 bases each). The germline gives CDR1 SGHNT, CDR2 YENEEA. The CDR3 contains 15 residues. Trimming removed 5 bases at V and 4 bases at J, with 15 bases between.

This clonotype was detected only a few times. This chain connects TRBV5-1 to TRBJ1-1, with D possibly matching TRBD1 (5 bases). CDR3 length: 14 residues. The V end lost 3 bases, the J end lost 1 base, and 10 bases lay between the germline ends. CDR1 and CDR2 (germline): SGHRS, YFSETQ. The CDR3 is CASSSDSSNTEAFF. The CDR3 DNA reads as TGCGCCAGCAGCTCCGACAGCTCGAACACTGAAGCTTTCTTT.

V gene TRBV20-1 combines with J gene TRBJ2-7, with D perhaps TRBD2 (7 bases). From germline, CDR1 is DFQATT and CDR2 SNEGSKA (reference sequence). This CDR3 spans 12 amino acids. V shed 6 bases and J shed 2 bases, with 11 bases lying between them. For the CDR3, the DNA is TGCAGTGCCGGAGGGGGGGCCTACGAGCAGTACTTC. Its translation: CSAGGGAYEQYF.

The V gene is TRBV12-3 or TRBV12-4, the J gene TRBJ2-1; TRBD1 matches 7 bases. The CDR3 totals 15 residues. With V trimmed by 7 bases and J by 3 bases, 9 bases remained unmatched. In DNA, the CDR3 is TGTGCCAGCATCGAGGGGGCAGTTCTCTACAATGAGCAGTTCTTC. Translated: CASIEGAVLYNEQFF.

This clonotype came up a few times. The V call is TRBV11-2, the J call TRBJ1-6; 7 bases line up with TRBD1. The CDR3 extends over 16 amino acids. Germline CDR1 reads SGHAT; CDR2 reads FQNNGV. V was pared by 5 bases and J by 3 bases, with 7 bases of the junction left unmatched. CDR3 loop: CASSPRQGNYNSPLHF. CDR3 sequence (DNA): TGTGCCAGCAGCCCGCGACAGGGCAACTATAATTCACCCCTCCACTTT.

V is TRBV20-1 and J is TRBJ1-6, with 8 bases fitting TRBD1. The ends lost 5 bases at V and 4 bases at J; junction bases unmatched: 10. Germline-derived CDR1 and CDR2 are DFQATT and SNEGSKA (reference sequence). The length of the CDR3 is 16 residues. The CDR3 here is CSAPGGQELYNSPLHF. CDR3 sequence (DNA): TGCAGTGCTCCCGGGGGACAGGAGCTTTATAATTCACCCCTCCACTTT.

This clonotype came up many times. The chain carries TRBV5-4 and TRBJ2-7; D may correspond to TRBD1 or TRBD2 (5 bases each). The CDR3 contains 16 residues. V lost 1 base and J 2 bases, leaving 16 bases between the germline ends. Germline V gene lookup returns CDR1 SGHNT and CDR2 YYREEE (reference sequence). CDR3 residues: CASSLRRGAVAYEQYF. CDR3 DNA sequence: TGTGCCAGCAGCTTGCGGAGAGGGGCCGTGGCCTACGAGCAGTACTTC.

This clonotype showed up many times. This sequence joins TRBV7-2 and TRBJ2-5, with D hard to call. V gave up 1 base and J gave up 5 bases, with 8 bases separating them. CDR1 and CDR2 from the germline V gene are SGHTA and FQGNSA. CDR3 size: 13 residues. DNA of the CDR3: TGTGCCAGCAGCTTAGGCTCACGGGAGACCCAGTACTTC. This translates into CASSLGSRETQYF.

The V gene is TRBV20-1, the J gene TRBJ1-2; D is undetermined. Trimming cost V 0 bases and J 8 bases, with 16 bases left between them. Germline V gene sequence: CDR1 DFQATT, CDR2 SNEGSKA (reference sequence). The CDR3 loop spans 14 amino acids. The CDR3 bases are TGCAGTGCTAGAGATAACAAGTCAAAATTAGGCTACACCTTC. Its protein is CSARDNKSKLGYTF.

Ten or more counts support this clonotype. The V gene is TRBV20-1, the J gene TRBJ2-1; 8 bases line up with TRBD2. Germline trimming cut 1 base from V and 3 bases from J; bases unmatched to any gene: 8. This CDR3 comprises 16 residues. Germline V gives CDR1 DFQATT, CDR2 SNEGSKA (reference sequence). The CDR3 is CSARAQSGLVYNEQFF. CDR3 nucleotide sequence: TGCAGTGCTAGAGCCCAATCGGGACTAGTCTACAATGAGCAGTTCTTC.

The rearrangement links TRBV5-1 to TRBJ2-7; 7 bases are shared with TRBD1. This CDR3 has 16 amino acids. CDR1 and CDR2 (germline): SGHRS, YFSETQ. With V trimmed by 1 base and J by 6 bases, 13 bases remained unmatched. Here the CDR3 DNA reads TGCGCCAGCAGCTTGACGGGACAGAGACCACTACTCGAGCAGTACTTC. This gives the protein CASSLTGQRPLLEQYF.